The 9 T cell receptor gamma chains listed next were all sequenced from one sample in a study of Vδ1+ human thymocytes. Notes on the study in general: Thymic TRG and TRD repertoires appeared highly polyclonal, with Gaussian CDR3 length distributions.

Their antigens are not known. Extracted RNA was reverse transcribed into cDNA. Multiplex PCR used pooled V-gene forward primers and a constant-region reverse primer to amplify CDR3s. TCRdb re-called clones from the multiplex PCR reads via CATT. Here the sample spans some 37,000 gamma-chain clones, about 19% being singletons. Sequenced material: Vdelta1+ gamma-delta thymocytes from the thymus. Subset: FACS-sorted CD3+ TCRalphabeta- TCRVdelta1+ TCRVdelta2- thymocytes. The receptors were sampled from a girl less than two years old who had congenital heart surgery.

This clone was counted only a few times. The identical CDR3 is also encoded by other nucleotide sequences in the sample. The chain carries TRGV3 and TRGJ1 or TRGJ2. Unmatched junction bases numbered 6, after V lost 0 bases and J lost 7 bases. This CDR3 spans 13 amino acids. From germline, CDR1 is VTNTFY and CDR2 YDVSTARD (reference sequence). CDR3 nucleotide sequence: TGTGCCACCTGGGACAGGCTCGGGTATAAGAAACTCTTT. It yields the protein CATWDRLGYKKLF.

This clone was counted only a few times. At the DNA level, this CDR3 is encoded by other sequences in the same sample as well. The chain uses TRGV2 and TRGJ1 or TRGJ2. The germline gives CDR1 EGSNGY, CDR2 YDSYNSKV. Losses at the gene ends were 0 bases for V and 6 bases for J; bases not matched to a gene: 5. The CDR3 runs to 13 residues. CDR3 nucleotides: TGTGCCACCTGGGACGGGTCGTCTTATAAGAAACTCTTT. Encoded protein: CATWDGSSYKKLF.

This clone has more than one count but fewer than ten. J is TRGJ1 or TRGJ2 and V is TRGV3. The CDR3 runs to 13 residues. The germline gives CDR1 VTNTFY, CDR2 YDVSTARD (reference sequence). The V and J ends lost 0 bases and 9 bases, in that order; junction bases with no gene match: 8. Here the CDR3 reads CATWDRPGCKKLF. The CDR3 DNA reads TGTGCCACCTGGGACAGGCCAGGTTGTAAGAAACTCTTT.

A few counts support this clone. J is TRGJ1 or TRGJ2 and V is TRGV4. Germline values: CDR1 EGSTGY, CDR2 YDSYTSSV. The CDR3 is made up of 13 amino acids. V was pared by 2 bases and J by 8 bases, with 9 bases of the junction left unmatched. The CDR3 reads CATWDDTRDKKLF. CDR3 nucleotide sequence: TGTGCCACCTGGGATGATACGAGAGATAAGAAACTCTTT.

The chain recombines TRGV9 with TRGJP1. Germline CDR1 is GITISATS and CDR2 is ISYDGTV (reference sequence). J was trimmed by 4 bases and V by 2 bases; bases with no gene match: 7. This CDR3 has 15 residues. Here the CDR3 reads CALWEAEGTGWFKIF. For the CDR3, the DNA is TGTGCCTTGTGGGAGGCGGAGGGCACTGGTTGGTTCAAGATATTT.

The V call is TRGV8, the J call TRGJ1 or TRGJ2. The CDR3 has 13 residues. Unmatched junction bases numbered 7, after V lost 0 bases and J lost 8 bases. The V gene's germline CDR1 is VENAVY and CDR2 YDSYNSRV. CDR3 residues: CATWDRPRNKKLF. CDR3 coding DNA: TGTGCCACCTGGGATAGGCCCCGTAATAAGAAACTCTTT.

By share, this clone counts as medium-sized. Additional DNA sequences in this sample encode the identical CDR3. The genes are TRGV9 and TRGJ1 or TRGJ2. With V trimmed by 0 bases and J by 10 bases, 3 bases remained unmatched. Germline-derived CDR1 and CDR2 are GITISATS and ISYDGTV (reference sequence). The CDR3 has 11 residues. For the CDR3, the DNA is TGTGCCTTGTGGGAGGTGCACAAGAAACTCTTT. Protein: CALWEVHKKLF.

This clone came up a few times. The chain joins TRGV5 to TRGJ1 or TRGJ2. The CDR3 extends over 14 amino acids. V gave up 0 bases and J gave up 2 bases; unmatched junction bases: 4. Germline CDR1 is VINAFY and CDR2 is YDVSNSKD. The CDR3 DNA follows: TGTGCCACCTGGGACAGGCGGCATTATTATAAGAAACTCTTT. Encoded protein: CATWDRRHYYKKLF.

For this clone: The junction shows a germline mismatch at one end, possibly a read error. The J gene is TRGJP2, the V gene TRGV5. The CDR3 runs 14 residues. Germline assignment: CDR1 VINAFY and CDR2 YDVSNSKD. The CDR3 here is CATWRSGSDRIKTF. Written as DNA, the CDR3 is TGTGCCACCTGGAGAAGTGGTAGTGATCGGATCAAGACGTTT.